These 2 T cell receptor beta chains share one sample of origin, sequenced in a study of PD-1 blockade in classical Hodgkin lymphoma. Patients all relapsed after autologous stem cell transplantation, and there was variation in brentuximab vedotin exposure. TCRdb's copy holds only in-frame clones and misses some; the assay was immunoSEQ multiplex PCR. The table has 7,000 to 7,500 clones, roughly three quarters seen once. The source material was peripheral blood mononuclear cells (PBMCs), sampled before the second cycle of nivolumab. These receptors all come from a human donor with classical Hodgkin lymphoma.

This clone occurred a few times. The chain carries TRBV28 and TRBJ2-7; TRBD1 aligns across 11 bases. CDR3 length equals 16 residues. Trimming removed 7 bases from V and 3 bases from J; junction bases left unmatched: 11. The germline CDR1 and CDR2 sequences are MDHEN and SYDVKM. This chain's CDR3 is CASTEETGTGGYEQYF. CDR3 DNA sequence: TGTGCCAGCACCGAAGAGACCGGGACAGGGGGCTACGAGCAGTACTTC.

This clone came up a few times. This chain's CDR3 is CASSYSWNTEAFF. The CDR3 DNA reads TGTGCCAGCAGTTACTCGTGGAACACTGAAGCTTTCTTT. This chain connects TRBV6-5 to TRBJ1-1; D remains ambiguous. The CDR3 is 13 amino acids. Trimming removed 0 bases from V and 1 base from J, with 3 bases in between. The germline gives CDR1 MNHEY, CDR2 SVGAGI.